Sequencing of this T cell receptor beta chain was carried out in a study of T cells in Graves' hyperthyroidism and ophthalmopathy. Study background: Peripheral blood was collected at initial diagnosis, before any treatment.

This clonotype was picked up a small number of times. The source material, RNA transcripts, was used to amplify TCR beta CDR3 regions. Primed by the HTBI set, a first-round RT-PCR was run on the TCR CDR3. TCRdb redid the calling of the multiplex PCR reads with MiXCR, one entry per CDR3 protein. The sample lists approximately 370,000 distinct CDR3 sequences, 17% occurring once. The trim removed 1 base at V and 3 bases at J, leaving 9 bases unmatched. The CDR3 runs 17 residues. CDR1 is MNHNS and CDR2 is SASEGT in the germline V gene. The sequencing input was blood. The rearrangement links TRBV6-1 to TRBJ2-5, with 9 bases identical to TRBD1. The TCR originated in a woman aged 25 to 39 with Graves' hyperthyroidism that later progressed to Graves' ophthalmopathy. The CDR3 DNA follows: TGTGCCAGCAGTGAAGTCATAATGTGGGACAGGGAAGAGACCCAGTACTTC. Translated, it gives CASSEVIMWDREETQYF.